Below are 28 T cell receptor beta chains sequenced from a single sample in a study of PD-L1 blockade in urothelial cancer. The method was immunoSEQ multiplex PCR; TCRdb's version includes in-frame clones alone and lacks a portion of them. The table has more than 85,000 clones, roughly nine tenths seen once. This specimen consisted of PBMCs, obtained around atezolizumab (anti-PD-L1) treatment. These receptors were obtained from a woman of 80 years or more with urothelial cancer.

The gene calls are TRBV7-3 and TRBJ1-2, with 9 positions matching TRBD1. The CDR3 consists of 13 residues. Looked up from germline, CDR1 is SGHTA and CDR2 is FQGTGA. The trim removed 5 bases at V and 7 bases at J, leaving 5 bases unmatched. This chain's CDR3 is CASSLTGGRGYTF. Written as DNA, the CDR3 is TGTGCCAGCAGCCTCACAGGGGGCCGTGGCTACACCTTC.

Only one count was recorded for this clone. This rearrangement joins TRBV21-1 to TRBJ2-1; the DNA was not compared with TRBD2, the D call given in the table. TRBV21-1 is deemed a pseudogene. CDR3 length equals 16 residues. The CDR3 DNA reads as TGTGCCAGCAGCAAAGTACTAGCGGGACCCTACAATGAGCAGTTCTTC. It codes for CASSKVLAGPYNEQFF.

The rearrangement links TRBV28 to TRBJ1-2, with D hard to call. CDR1 and CDR2 (germline): MDHEN, SYDVKM. CDR3 length: 14 amino acids. Trimming took 1 base from V and 4 from J, leaving 10 bases between them. CDR3 DNA: TGTGCCAGCAGTTTATCCGGGAGGATCTATGGCTACACCTTC. Translated, it gives CASSLSGRIYGYTF.

V and J are TRBV5-1 and TRBJ1-1, with 9 positions matching TRBD1. The germline V gene has CDR1 SGHRS and CDR2 YFSETQ. V trimming: 4 bases; J trimming: 4 bases; junction bases outside the gene matches: 5. CDR3 size: 14 residues. DNA for the CDR3: TGCGCCAGCAGCAAGGGACAGGGCGCCACTGAAGCTTTCTTT. It encodes CASSKGQGATEAFF.

The V gene is TRBV5-1, the J gene TRBJ2-7; weak D call: TRBD1 (5 bases). V lost 1 base, J lost 0 bases, and 8 bases lay in between. The CDR3 has 14 residues. Germline V gene lookup returns CDR1 SGHRS and CDR2 YFSETQ. The CDR3 nucleotides read TGCGCCAGCAGCTTGTTAGGGGCCTCCTACGAGCAGTACTTC. Encoded protein: CASSLLGASYEQYF.

This sequence joins TRBV19 and TRBJ2-7, with D perhaps matching TRBD2 (5 bases). Germline loops: CDR1 LNHDA, CDR2 SQIVND (reference sequence). There are 13 residues in the CDR3. The DNA of the CDR3 is TGTGCAGCCAGTAGAGGGCTAAGCTACGAGCAGTACTTC. Its protein is CAASRGLSYEQYF. The full variable domain, in which reference TRBV19 and TRBJ2-7 provide the parts outside the CDR3, is DGGITQSPKYLFRKEGQNVTLSCEQNLNHDAMYWYRQDPGQGLRLIYYSQIVNDFQKGDIAEGYSVSREKKESFPLTVTSAQKNPTAFYLCAASRGLSYEQYFGPGTRLTVT.

This chain connects TRBV1 to TRBJ1-2; whether TRBD1, the table's D call, matches the DNA was not checked. TRBV1 is tagged as a pseudogene. The CDR3 spans 20 residues. The CDR3: CTSSQPQGGTGDALVYGYTF. In DNA form, the CDR3 reads TGCACCAGCAGCCAACCTCAAGGAGGGACAGGGGATGCCCTTGTCTATGGCTACACCTTC.

This clone has only one observation. V is TRBV14 and J is TRBJ2-3, with 13 positions matching TRBD2. This CDR3 is built from 15 residues. With 4 bases clipped from V and 7 bases from J, the junction kept 5 bases outside the gene matches. CDR1 and CDR2 from the germline V gene are SGHDN and FVKESK. The CDR3 DNA sequence: TGTGCCAGCAGCCGGACTAGCGGGAGACCGAATACGCAGTATTTT. Translating gives CASSRTSGRPNTQYF.

V is TRBV27 and J is TRBJ1-2, with TRBD1 identical over 7 bases. CDR1 MNHEY and CDR2 SMNVEV come from the germline V gene (reference sequence). Germline trimming cut 5 bases from V and 4 bases from J; bases unmatched to any gene: 7. The CDR3 spans 14 residues. Here the CDR3 DNA reads TGTGCCAGCAGTCCGAGGGACAGACCCTATGGCTACACCTTC. Translation: CASSPRDRPYGYTF.

CDR3 DNA: TGTGCCAGCAGCGTGCAGGGTCGTCGGACTGGAAACACCATATATTTT. This gives the protein CASSVQGRRTGNTIYF. The V and J genes are TRBV9 and TRBJ1-3; tentative D call: TRBD1 (5 bases). Between the trimmed V and J ends, which lost 2 bases and 2 bases, there was a span of 14 bases. Germline V lookup: CDR1 SGDLS, CDR2 YYNGEE. CDR3 size: 16 residues.

This clone came up once. The chain employs TRBV19 and TRBJ2-1; 7 bases are shared with TRBD1. The CDR3 is 14 residues long. Germline V lookup: CDR1 LNHDA, CDR2 SQIVND (reference sequence). With V trimmed by 10 bases and J by 0 bases, 6 bases remained unmatched. The CDR3 spells CATTRDSSYNEQFF. CDR3 coding DNA: TGTGCCACGACCAGGGACAGCTCCTACAATGAGCAGTTCTTC.

CDR3 sequence: CASSPIGSGNTIYF. In nucleotides, the CDR3 is TGTGCCAGCAGCCCTATCGGGAGTGGAAACACCATATATTTT. The chain employs TRBV7-9 and TRBJ1-3; no reliable D call. The germline V and J ends were trimmed by 5 bases and 3 bases, with 11 bases remaining between them. Germline V gene sequence: CDR1 SEHNR, CDR2 FQNEAQ (reference sequence). The CDR3 is made up of 14 amino acids.

The gene calls are TRBV27 and TRBJ1-5, with 9 bases identical to TRBD1. The V and J ends lost 2 bases and 5 bases, in that order; junction bases with no gene match: 7. CDR1 MNHEY and CDR2 SMNVEV come from the germline V gene (reference sequence). CDR3 length equals 16 residues. CDR3 nucleotide sequence: TGTGCCAGCAGTTTACGACTGACAGGGGGGCATCAGCCCCAGCATTTT. It yields the protein CASSLRLTGGHQPQHF.

The rearrangement joins TRBV5-1 to TRBJ1-2; D is unclear. From germline, CDR1 is SGHRS and CDR2 YFSETQ. The CDR3 covers 13 residues. Trimming pared 2 bases from V and 3 bases from J, leaving 8 bases between. The DNA of the CDR3 is TGCGCCAGCAGCTTCGGAGCAGACTATGGCTACACCTTC. This codes for CASSFGADYGYTF.

The V gene is TRBV19, the J gene TRBJ1-5; possibly TRBD1 for D (5 bases). The CDR3 totals 17 residues. Trimming took 7 bases from V and 3 from J, leaving 22 bases between them. Germline V gene sequence: CDR1 LNHDA, CDR2 SQIVND (reference sequence). The CDR3 reads CASTPQGVKGPNQPQHF. In DNA form, the CDR3 reads TGTGCCAGTACCCCCCAGGGCGTAAAGGGGCCCAATCAGCCCCAGCATTTT. The whole variable domain, filled in from reference TRBV19 and TRBJ1-5, reads DGGITQSPKYLFRKEGQNVTLSCEQNLNHDAMYWYRQDPGQGLRLIYYSQIVNDFQKGDIAEGYSVSREKKESFPLTVTSAQKNPTAFYLCASTPQGVKGPNQPQHFGDGTRLSIL.

This chain joins TRBV6-1 and TRBJ1-1, with a weak D call TRBD1 (5 bases). Germline V gene sequence: CDR1 MNHNS, CDR2 SASEGT. The CDR3 extends over 13 amino acids. The germline V and J ends were trimmed by 7 bases and 2 bases, with 11 bases remaining between them. The CDR3 DNA reads TGTGCCAGCACCGACAGTACAAACACTGAAGCTTTCTTT. Translation: CASTDSTNTEAFF.

V gene TRBV28 combines with J gene TRBJ2-1; 9 bases line up with TRBD1. The J segment lost 7 bases and the V segment lost 2 bases, leaving 3 bases of the junction unmatched. Germline V gene lookup returns CDR1 MDHEN and CDR2 SYDVKM. The CDR3 is 14 residues long. The CDR3 reads CASSLGDRVNEQFF. DNA of the CDR3: TGTGCCAGCAGTTTAGGGGACAGGGTTAATGAGCAGTTCTTC.

The table lists this clone with a count of one. The chain has TRBV2 and TRBJ1-5; D is unresolved. Germline CDR1 is SNHLY and CDR2 is FYNNEI. There are 14 residues in the CDR3. The V gene lost 2 bases and the J gene lost 4 bases, with 9 bases spanning the gap. The CDR3 loop reads CASSELGGNQPQHF. In nucleotides, the CDR3 is TGTGCCAGCAGTGAATTAGGAGGGAATCAGCCCCAGCATTTT.

The sample holds one count of this clone. The chain recombines TRBV30 with TRBJ1-5; a possible D gene is TRBD1 (6 bases). The CDR3 has 14 residues. Trimming pared 3 bases from V and 3 bases from J, leaving 12 bases between. Germline V CDR1 and CDR2: GTSNPN, SVGIG (reference sequence). CDR3 sequence (DNA): TGTGCCTGGAGGGGGGCAGGGGTCAATCAGCCCCAGCATTTT. Translation: CAWRGAGVNQPQHF.

This chain connects TRBV19 to TRBJ2-2; 8 positions agree with TRBD2. This CDR3 has 14 residues. The trim removed 3 bases at V and 7 bases at J, leaving 4 bases unmatched. Germline V CDR1 and CDR2: LNHDA, SQIVND (reference sequence). CDR3 bases: TGTGCCAGTAGTATTAGAGCGGGAGTCGGGGAGCTGTTTTTT. Its protein product is CASSIRAGVGELFF.

The chain is built from TRBV5-4 and TRBJ2-7, with 10 bases lining up with TRBD1. Germline V gene data show CDR1 as SGHNT and CDR2 as YYREEE (reference sequence). The CDR3 has 15 amino acids. With V trimmed by 4 bases and J by 3 bases, 7 bases remained unmatched. In DNA form, the CDR3 reads TGTGCCAGCAGCACCCCCGGGACAGGGGACTACGAGCAGTACTTC. Its translation is CASSTPGTGDYEQYF.

The gene calls are TRBV4-1 and TRBJ1-4, with 9 bases fitting TRBD1. Trimming at V came to 0 bases and at J to 3 bases, leaving 17 bases not matched to a gene. This CDR3 spans 21 amino acids. CDR1 is MGHRA, CDR2 YSYEKL, per germline. CDR3 sequence: CASSQDRFGTGRVGSNEKLFF. The CDR3, as DNA: TGCGCCAGCAGCCAAGATCGTTTTGGGACAGGGCGAGTGGGGTCTAATGAAAAACTGTTTTTT.

This sequence joins TRBV5-1 and TRBJ2-3, with 13 positions matching TRBD2. The CDR3 has 17 amino acids. CDR1 and CDR2 from the germline V gene are SGHRS and YFSETQ. V gave up 0 bases and J gave up 5 bases; unmatched junction bases: 6. CDR3 sequence (DNA): TGCGCCAGCAGCTTGGGCACTAGCGGGAGGGTGAGAGATACGCAGTATTTT. Encoded protein: CASSLGTSGRVRDTQYF.

The gene calls are TRBV7-2 and TRBJ2-1, with 7 bases identical to TRBD1. Germline trimming cut 1 base from V and 2 bases from J; bases unmatched to any gene: 5. CDR3 length: 16 residues. Per germline, CDR1 SGHTA and CDR2 FQGNSA. This CDR3 is CASSLGWDSTYNEQFF. The CDR3 nucleotides are TGTGCCAGCAGCTTAGGATGGGACAGCACCTACAATGAGCAGTTCTTC.

V gene TRBV29-1 combines with J gene TRBJ1-2; D is undetermined. CDR3 size: 11 residues. Germline V lookup: CDR1 SQVTM, CDR2 ANQGSEA. V was pared by 1 base and J by 8 bases, with 8 bases between. CDR3: CSVEGPTGYTF. For the CDR3, the DNA is TGCAGCGTTGAAGGGCCCACGGGCTACACCTTC.

This chain connects TRBV14 to TRBJ2-7; 8 bases agree with TRBD1. The CDR3 loop spans 14 amino acids. Unmatched junction bases numbered 2, after V lost 2 bases and J lost 2 bases. CDR1 is SGHDN and CDR2 is FVKESK in the germline V gene. In nucleotides, the CDR3 is TGTGCCAGCAGCCAACGACAGGGGACCTACGAGCAGTACTTC. It encodes CASSQRQGTYEQYF.

The V and J genes are TRBV7-9 and TRBJ1-5; TRBD1 aligns across 7 bases. CDR1 SEHNR and CDR2 FQNEAQ come from the germline V gene (reference sequence). The V gene end was trimmed by 5 bases and the J gene end by 1 base; junction bases not matched to a gene: 11. CDR3 size: 17 residues. Here the CDR3 DNA reads TGTGCCAGCAGCAGATCTATGACAGGGAACAGCAATCAGCCCCAGCATTTT. Translating gives CASSRSMTGNSNQPQHF.

The rearrangement joins TRBV18 to TRBJ1-2; 7 bases match TRBD1. After removal of 5 bases from V and 2 bases from J, the junction contained 8 bases not matched to a gene. CDR3 size: 15 residues. The germline V gene has CDR1 KGHSH and CDR2 LQKENI. The CDR3 DNA reads as TGTGCCAGCTCAGCAGGGGACAGAGCGAACTATGGCTACACCTTC. Translating gives CASSAGDRANYGYTF.